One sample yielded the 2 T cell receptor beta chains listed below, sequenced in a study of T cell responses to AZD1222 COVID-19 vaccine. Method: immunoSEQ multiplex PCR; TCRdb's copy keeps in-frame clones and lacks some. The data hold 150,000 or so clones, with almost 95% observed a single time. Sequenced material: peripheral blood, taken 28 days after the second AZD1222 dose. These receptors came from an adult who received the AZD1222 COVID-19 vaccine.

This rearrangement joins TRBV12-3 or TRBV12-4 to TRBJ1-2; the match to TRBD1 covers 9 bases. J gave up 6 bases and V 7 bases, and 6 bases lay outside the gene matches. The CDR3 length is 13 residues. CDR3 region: CASTLTGGNGYTF. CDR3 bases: TGTGCCAGCACCCTGACAGGGGGAAATGGCTACACCTTC.

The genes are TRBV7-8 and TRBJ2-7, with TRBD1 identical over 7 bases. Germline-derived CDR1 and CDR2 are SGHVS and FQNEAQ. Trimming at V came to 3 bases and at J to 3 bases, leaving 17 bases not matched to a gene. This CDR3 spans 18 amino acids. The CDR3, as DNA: TGTGCCAGCAGCTTCGGCCGGCCGGGACAGTCTCACTTCTACGAGCAGTACTTC. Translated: CASSFGRPGQSHFYEQYF.